The text below deals with one T cell receptor (beta chain). Its antigen remains unidentified. Data came from immunoSEQ multiplex PCR; TCRdb stores just in-frame clones and leaves some out. The repertoire holds 2 million to 2.5 million clones, with approximately 95% as singletons. These data come from a study of shared clonotypes between healthy human individuals. The CDR3 contains 12 residues. V dropped 8 bases and J dropped 3 bases, with 11 bases sitting between them. Germline loops: CDR1 MDHEN, CDR2 SYDVKM. Study observations and caveats: Non-shared clonotypes displayed generation probabilities falling below those of clonotypes present in all four donors.

Sequencing used naive CD4+ T cells from PBMCs. As to subset: CD45RA+ positively selected. The receptor comes from a man aged 18 to 29 in good health. Some clones in this sample may be carry-over from other donors' samples. The chain combines TRBV28 with TRBJ2-7; no definite D call. The CDR3 DNA reads as TGTGCCAGCTCCGGGTGGGGCTACGAGCAGTACTTC. Amino acid sequence: CASSGWGYEQYF.